One and the same sample provided the 22 T cell receptor beta chains below, sequenced in a study of OX40 agonist ivuxolimab in advanced cancers. Sequencing was performed with immunoSEQ multiplex PCR; in TCRdb, only in-frame clones are kept and a portion is missing. The sample consists of roughly 60,000 clones, around 87% of them appearing once. The material was CD4+ or CD8+ T cells sorted from blood, obtained in a trial of the OX40 agonist ivuxolimab. The receptors here all came from an adult with an advanced solid tumor such as melanoma, head and neck, liver or kidney cancer.

The J gene is TRBJ1-5, the V gene TRBV28, with a tentative D call TRBD1 (6 bases). The CDR3 totals 17 residues. Looked up from germline, CDR1 is MDHEN and CDR2 is SYDVKM. The germline V and J ends were trimmed by 6 bases and 1 base, with 19 bases remaining between them. The CDR3 nucleotides are TGTGCCAGCAGCCCCCCAAACAGGGTTAGAAGCAATCAGCCCCAGCATTTT. Translation: CASSPPNRVRSNQPQHF.

V is TRBV4-3 and J is TRBJ2-2, with 7 positions matching TRBD1. The CDR3 runs 16 residues. Per the germline V gene, CDR1 is LGHNA and CDR2 is YSLEER. V dropped 3 bases and J dropped 2; count of bases not matched to a gene: 6. The CDR3 DNA follows: TGCGCCAGCAGCCATGGGGGACAGATTAACACCGGGGAGCTGTTTTTT. Its translation: CASSHGGQINTGELFF.

The V gene is TRBV4-1, the J gene TRBJ2-7, with D unclear. The CDR3 spans 13 residues. Trimming stripped 1 base from V and 7 bases from J, with 11 bases between. The germline V gene has CDR1 MGHRA and CDR2 YSYEKL. CDR3 protein: CASSQGDLREQYF. DNA for the CDR3: TGCGCCAGCAGCCAAGGGGATCTCCGGGAGCAGTACTTC.

The rearrangement links TRBV5-4 to TRBJ1-3, with D unresolved. Germline lookup yields CDR1 SGHNT and CDR2 YYREEE (reference sequence). Trimming removed 6 bases at V and 0 bases at J, with 13 bases between. CDR3 size: 15 residues. The DNA for the CDR3 is TGTGCCAGCACCGGTGACCCGAGCTCTGGAAACACCATATATTTT. Its translation is CASTGDPSSGNTIYF.

This chain joins TRBV15 and TRBJ1-5, with D uncertain. CDR3 length: 13 amino acids. Trimming stripped 5 bases from V and 10 bases from J, with 15 bases between. Germline CDR1 is LNHNV and CDR2 is YYDKDF (reference sequence). CDR3 bases: TGTGCCACCAGCGGGGAGGGTGTGAGACCCCAGCATTTT. Translated, it gives CATSGEGVRPQHF.

This clone was seen more than once but under ten times. The chain uses TRBV19 and TRBJ2-6, with no clear D. CDR1 is LNHDA, CDR2 SQIVND, per germline (reference sequence). This CDR3 has 14 amino acids. The V end was cut by 1 base, the J end by 4 bases, with 5 bases between. The CDR3 DNA sequence: TGTGCCAGTAGTATAGTCCAAGGGGCCAACGTCCTGACTTTC. This translates into CASSIVQGANVLTF.

This chain uses TRBV10-3 with TRBJ2-2; D is unclear. This CDR3 has 15 residues. Germline V gene lookup returns CDR1 ENHRY and CDR2 SYGVKD. Between the trimmed V and J ends, which lost 0 bases and 2 bases, there was a span of 7 bases. This CDR3 reads CAISESGQNTGELFF. The CDR3 bases are TGTGCCATCAGTGAGTCAGGGCAAAACACCGGGGAGCTGTTTTTT.

The CDR3 is CASSTPGSGNTIYF. DNA for the CDR3: TGTGCCAGTAGTACCCCGGGGTCCGGAAACACCATATATTTT. The chain combines TRBV19 with TRBJ1-3; no definite D call. CDR1 is LNHDA and CDR2 is SQIVND in the germline V gene (reference sequence). The CDR3 covers 14 residues. Trimming left V 4 bases short and J 4 bases short, with 11 bases between.

This chain uses TRBV4-3 with TRBJ2-7; the match to TRBD1 covers 9 bases. The CDR3 is 16 residues long. CDR1 and CDR2 from the germline V gene are LGHNA and YSLEER. V lost 4 bases, J lost 5 bases, and 12 bases stayed unmatched. The CDR3 DNA reads TGCGCCAGCAGCCGTACCGGGACAGGGAATAGCAACGAGCAGTACTTC. Its translation is CASSRTGTGNSNEQYF.

The V call is TRBV27, the J call TRBJ2-7, with 9 bases fitting TRBD1. The V segment lost 6 bases and the J segment 3 bases; nucleotides outside the gene matches: 9. The CDR3 runs 15 residues. Germline CDR1 and CDR2: MNHEY and SMNVEV (reference sequence). The CDR3 loop reads CASSSSGTGIYEQYF. In DNA form, the CDR3 reads TGTGCCAGCAGCTCATCCGGGACAGGGATCTACGAGCAGTACTTC.

This sequence joins TRBV4-2 and TRBJ1-4; D is possibly TRBD1 (6 bases). This CDR3 has 16 amino acids. Trimming pared 1 base from V and 4 bases from J, leaving 13 bases between. From germline, CDR1 is LGHNA and CDR2 YNFKEQ. CDR3: CASSQVAPTGNEKLFF. The CDR3 bases are TGTGCCAGCAGCCAAGTTGCCCCGACAGGTAATGAAAAACTGTTTTTT.

Here the CDR3 reads CASSTAGANVLTF. In nucleotides, the CDR3 is TGTGCCAGCTCCACGGCTGGGGCCAACGTCCTGACTTTC. V gene TRBV9 combines with J gene TRBJ2-6; no firm D call. The V end was cut by 7 bases, the J end by 2 bases, with 7 bases between. This CDR3 has 13 residues. Germline V gene sequence: CDR1 SGDLS, CDR2 YYNGEE. The variable domain in full, with the rest retrieved from reference TRBV9 and TRBJ2-6, is DSGVTQTPKHLITATGQRVTLRCSPRSGDLSVYWYQQSLDQGLQFLIQYYNGEERAKGNILERFSAQQFPDLHSELNLSSLELGDSALYFCASSTAGANVLTFGAGSRLTVL.

This chain links TRBV30 with TRBJ1-1, with D hard to call. CDR3 size: 15 residues. The germline V gene encodes CDR1 GTSNPN and CDR2 SVGIG (reference sequence). The V gene lost 3 bases and the J gene lost 0 bases, with 14 bases spanning the gap. CDR3 residues: CAWRINRVMNTEAFF. CDR3 DNA: TGTGCCTGGAGAATTAATAGGGTCATGAACACTGAAGCTTTCTTT.

This chain uses TRBV5-5 with TRBJ1-4; no reliable D call. This CDR3 is 12 amino acids long. V was shortened by 1 base and J by 8 bases, with 6 bases between the two germline ends. Germline V CDR1 and CDR2: SGHKS, YYEKEE (reference sequence). Here the CDR3 reads CASSLLGEKLFF. DNA of the CDR3: TGTGCCAGCAGCTTGTTGGGGGAAAAACTGTTTTTT.

The chain is built from TRBV9 and TRBJ2-3; D ambiguous. Germline V lookup: CDR1 SGDLS, CDR2 YYNGEE. Trimming pared 0 bases from V and 3 bases from J, leaving 8 bases between. The CDR3 covers 14 residues. The CDR3 protein is CASSVALDTDTQYF. CDR3 DNA: TGTGCCAGCAGCGTAGCTCTGGATACAGATACGCAGTATTTT.

This chain uses TRBV2 with TRBJ1-4; D is uncertain. Trimming pared 6 bases from V and 3 bases from J, leaving 11 bases between. Germline V lookup: CDR1 SNHLY, CDR2 FYNNEI. This CDR3 is built from 14 residues. The CDR3 coding sequence is TGTGCCAGCAGGCGGTCAGAAGCTAATGAAAAACTGTTTTTT. This translates into CASRRSEANEKLFF. The full variable domain, rest sourced from reference TRBV2 and TRBJ1-4, is EPEVTQTPSHQVTQMGQEVILRCVPISNHLYFYWYRQILGQKVEFLVSFYNNEISEKSEIFDDQFSVERPDGSNFTLKIRSTKLEDSAMYFCASRRSEANEKLFFGSGTQLSVL.

The rearrangement uses TRBV2 and TRBJ1-2; D is possibly TRBD1 (6 bases). The CDR3 spans 13 residues. Germline-derived CDR1 and CDR2 are SNHLY and FYNNEI. Trimming pared 7 bases from V and 5 bases from J, leaving 14 bases between. CDR3 coding DNA: TGTGCCAGCAACACTAGGGGGGTATATGGCTACACCTTC. This encodes CASNTRGVYGYTF.

The chain recombines TRBV7-6 with TRBJ2-1; 7 bases fit TRBD2. The length of the CDR3 is 17 residues. V shed 5 bases, J shed 0 bases, and the junction held 10 bases outside the gene matches. Per germline, CDR1 SGHVS and CDR2 FNYEAQ. CDR3 loop: CASSPTGGGYSYNEQFF. The CDR3 DNA reads as TGTGCCAGCAGCCCCACGGGGGGTGGTTACTCCTACAATGAGCAGTTCTTC.

This chain connects TRBV18 to TRBJ2-4, with 7 bases matching TRBD2. After removal of 3 bases from V and 0 bases from J, the junction contained 5 bases not matched to a gene. The CDR3 contains 16 residues. Per the germline V gene, CDR1 is KGHSH and CDR2 is LQKENI. CDR3 loop: CASSPQIAGAKNIQYF. Written as DNA, the CDR3 is TGTGCCAGCTCACCCCAAATAGCGGGAGCCAAAAACATTCAGTACTTC.

The rearrangement links TRBV2 to TRBJ2-1; TRBD1 might be the D (7 bases). The germline V gene has CDR1 SNHLY and CDR2 FYNNEI. This CDR3 comprises 13 residues. The ends were cut back, 3 bases at V and 9 bases at J, with 12 bases in the middle. CDR3 sequence reads: CASSDDREVEQFF. CDR3 in DNA: TGTGCCAGCAGTGACGACAGGGAGGTTGAGCAGTTCTTC.

The chain combines TRBV5-1 with TRBJ2-7; either TRBD1 or TRBD2 may fit D (5 bases each). CDR1 is SGHRS, CDR2 YFSETQ, per germline. Between the trimmed V and J ends, which lost 4 bases and 3 bases, there was a span of 17 bases. This CDR3 is built from 15 residues. CDR3 sequence: CASSPGIGGFYEQYF. The DNA of the CDR3 is TGCGCCAGCAGCCCTGGAATTGGGGGTTTCTACGAGCAGTACTTC.

V and J are TRBV5-5 and TRBJ1-1, with D perhaps matching TRBD1 (6 bases). Trimming stripped 0 bases from V and 1 base from J, with 19 bases between. Looked up from germline, CDR1 is SGHKS and CDR2 is YYEKEE (reference sequence). The CDR3 length is 18 residues. The CDR3 DNA reads as TGTGCCAGCAGCTTGGTAGTCACAGGGCCTCTTTCGAACACTGAAGCTTTCTTT. It translates to CASSLVVTGPLSNTEAFF.